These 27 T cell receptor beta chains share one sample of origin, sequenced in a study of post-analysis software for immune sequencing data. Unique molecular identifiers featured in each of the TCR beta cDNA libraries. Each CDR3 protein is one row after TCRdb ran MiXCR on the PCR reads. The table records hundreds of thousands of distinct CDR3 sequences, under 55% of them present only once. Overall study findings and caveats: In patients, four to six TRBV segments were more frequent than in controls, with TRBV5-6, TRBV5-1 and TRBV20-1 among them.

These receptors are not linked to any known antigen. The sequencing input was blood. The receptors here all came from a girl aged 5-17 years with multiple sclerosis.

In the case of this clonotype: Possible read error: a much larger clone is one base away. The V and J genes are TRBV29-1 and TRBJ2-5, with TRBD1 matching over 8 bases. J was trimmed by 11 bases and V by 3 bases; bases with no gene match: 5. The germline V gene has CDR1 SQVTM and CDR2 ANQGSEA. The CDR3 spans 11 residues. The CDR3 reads CSVDLRTGQYF. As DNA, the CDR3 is TGCAGCGTTGATCTCCGGACAGGGCAGTACTTC.

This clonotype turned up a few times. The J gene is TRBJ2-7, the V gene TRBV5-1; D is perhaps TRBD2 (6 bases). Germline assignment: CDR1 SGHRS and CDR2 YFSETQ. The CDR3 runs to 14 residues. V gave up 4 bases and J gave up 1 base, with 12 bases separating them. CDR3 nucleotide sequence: TGCGCCAGCAGCGACGGGAGAGTATCCTACGAGCAGTACTTC. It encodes CASSDGRVSYEQYF.

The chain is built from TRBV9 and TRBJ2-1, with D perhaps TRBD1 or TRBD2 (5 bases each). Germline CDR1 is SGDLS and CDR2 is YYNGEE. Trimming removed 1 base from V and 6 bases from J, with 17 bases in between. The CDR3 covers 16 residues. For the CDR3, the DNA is TGTGCCAGCAGCGTATCCATCGGGACGCTACTCAATGAGCAGTTCTTC. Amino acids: CASSVSIGTLLNEQFF.

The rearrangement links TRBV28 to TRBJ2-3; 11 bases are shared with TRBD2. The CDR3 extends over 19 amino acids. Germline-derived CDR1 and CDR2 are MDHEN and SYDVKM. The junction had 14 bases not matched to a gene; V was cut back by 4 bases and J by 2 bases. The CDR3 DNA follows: TGTGCCAGCAGTTCCCGGCTAGCGGGAGGCCCGACCTTCACAGATACGCAGTATTTT. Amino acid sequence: CASSSRLAGGPTFTDTQYF.

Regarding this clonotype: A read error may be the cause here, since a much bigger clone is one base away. For the CDR3, the DNA is TGCAGCGAAACCTCAGGGGGTGTCCAGTTCTTC. This translates into CSETSGGVQFF. The J gene is TRBJ2-1, the V gene TRBV29-1; 7 nucleotides match TRBD1. CDR1 and CDR2 (germline): SQVTM, ANQGSEA. V trimming: 7 bases; J trimming: 13 bases; junction bases outside the gene matches: 10. The CDR3 is made up of 11 amino acids.

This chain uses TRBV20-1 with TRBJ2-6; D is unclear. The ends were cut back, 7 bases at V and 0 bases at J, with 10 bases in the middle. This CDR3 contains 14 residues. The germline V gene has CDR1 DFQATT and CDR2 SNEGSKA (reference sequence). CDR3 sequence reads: CSGGILSGANVLTF. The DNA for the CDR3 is TGCAGTGGTGGGATACTCTCTGGGGCCAACGTCCTGACTTTC.

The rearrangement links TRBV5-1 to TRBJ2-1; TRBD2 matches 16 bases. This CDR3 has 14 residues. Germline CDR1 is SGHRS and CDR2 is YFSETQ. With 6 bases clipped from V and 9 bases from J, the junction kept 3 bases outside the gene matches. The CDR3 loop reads CASTGTSGRGEQFF. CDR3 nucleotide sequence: TGCGCCAGCACTGGGACTAGCGGGAGGGGTGAGCAGTTCTTC.

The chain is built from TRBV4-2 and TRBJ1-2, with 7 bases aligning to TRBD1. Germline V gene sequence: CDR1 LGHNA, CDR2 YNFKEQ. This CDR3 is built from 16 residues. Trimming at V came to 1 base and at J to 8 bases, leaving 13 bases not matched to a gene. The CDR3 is CASSQVVGGGAEGYTF. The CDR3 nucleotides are TGTGCCAGCAGCCAAGTGGTAGGAGGGGGCGCGGAAGGCTACACCTTC.

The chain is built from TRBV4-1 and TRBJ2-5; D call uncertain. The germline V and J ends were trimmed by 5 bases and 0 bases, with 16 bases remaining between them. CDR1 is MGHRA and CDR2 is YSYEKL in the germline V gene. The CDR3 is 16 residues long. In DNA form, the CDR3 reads TGCGCCAGCAGCAACCTACTCGCCGACAACCAAGAGACCCAGTACTTC. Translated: CASSNLLADNQETQYF.

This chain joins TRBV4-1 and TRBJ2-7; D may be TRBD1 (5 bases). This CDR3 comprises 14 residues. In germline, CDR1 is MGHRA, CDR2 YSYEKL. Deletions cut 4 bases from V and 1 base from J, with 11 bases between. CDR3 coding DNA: TGCGCCAGCAGCCCCGGAAGGGGATCCTACGAGCAGTACTTC. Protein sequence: CASSPGRGSYEQYF.

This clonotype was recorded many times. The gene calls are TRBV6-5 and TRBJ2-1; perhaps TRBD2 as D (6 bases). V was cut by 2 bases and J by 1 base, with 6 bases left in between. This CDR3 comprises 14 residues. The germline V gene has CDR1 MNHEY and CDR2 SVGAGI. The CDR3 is CASSYGGSYNEQFF. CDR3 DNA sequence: TGTGCCAGCAGTTACGGGGGGTCCTACAATGAGCAGTTCTTC.

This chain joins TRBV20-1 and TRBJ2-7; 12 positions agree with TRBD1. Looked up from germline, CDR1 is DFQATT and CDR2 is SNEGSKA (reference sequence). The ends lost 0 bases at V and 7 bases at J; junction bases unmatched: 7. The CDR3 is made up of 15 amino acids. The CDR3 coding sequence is TGCAGTGCTAGAGATGGGGGACAGGGGGCTTGGGAGCAGTACTTC. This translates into CSARDGGQGAWEQYF.

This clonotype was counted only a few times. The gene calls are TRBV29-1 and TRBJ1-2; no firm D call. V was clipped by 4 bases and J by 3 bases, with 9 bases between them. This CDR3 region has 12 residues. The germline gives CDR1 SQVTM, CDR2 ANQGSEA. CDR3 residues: CSVGAIDYGYTF. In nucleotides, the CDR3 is TGCAGCGTTGGGGCGATCGACTATGGCTACACCTTC.

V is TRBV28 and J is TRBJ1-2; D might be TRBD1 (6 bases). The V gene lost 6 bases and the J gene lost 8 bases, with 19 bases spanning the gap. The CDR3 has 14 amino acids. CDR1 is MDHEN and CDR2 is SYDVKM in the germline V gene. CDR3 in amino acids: CASSNPGEGVGYTF. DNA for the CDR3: TGTGCCAGCAGCAATCCAGGGGAAGGGGTAGGCTACACCTTC.

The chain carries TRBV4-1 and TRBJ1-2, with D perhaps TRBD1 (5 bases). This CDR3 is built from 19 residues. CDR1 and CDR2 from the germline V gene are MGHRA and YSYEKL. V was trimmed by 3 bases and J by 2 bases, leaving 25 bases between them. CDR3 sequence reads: CASSHQDRRGAGPNYGYTF. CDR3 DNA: TGCGCCAGCAGCCACCAAGATAGAAGGGGAGCAGGGCCCAACTATGGCTACACCTTC.

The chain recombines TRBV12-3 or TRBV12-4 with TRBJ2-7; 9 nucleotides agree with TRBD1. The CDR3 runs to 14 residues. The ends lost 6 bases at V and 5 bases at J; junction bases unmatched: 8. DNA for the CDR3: TGTGCCAGCAGCTTGACAGGGGGTTCTAACGAGCAGTACTTC. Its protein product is CASSLTGGSNEQYF.

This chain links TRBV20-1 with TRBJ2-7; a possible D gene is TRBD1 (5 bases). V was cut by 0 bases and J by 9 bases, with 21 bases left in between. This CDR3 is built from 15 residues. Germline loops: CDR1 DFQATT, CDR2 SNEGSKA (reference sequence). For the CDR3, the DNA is TGCAGTGCTAGAGATGACAGTGTATCCAATGGCGGGCAGTACTTC. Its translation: CSARDDSVSNGGQYF.

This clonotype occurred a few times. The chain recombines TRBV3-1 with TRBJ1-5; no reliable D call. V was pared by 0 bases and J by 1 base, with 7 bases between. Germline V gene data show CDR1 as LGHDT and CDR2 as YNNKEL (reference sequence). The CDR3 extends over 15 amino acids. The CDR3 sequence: CASSQDSRSNQPQHF. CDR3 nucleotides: TGTGCCAGCAGCCAAGATAGTAGAAGCAATCAGCCCCAGCATTTT.

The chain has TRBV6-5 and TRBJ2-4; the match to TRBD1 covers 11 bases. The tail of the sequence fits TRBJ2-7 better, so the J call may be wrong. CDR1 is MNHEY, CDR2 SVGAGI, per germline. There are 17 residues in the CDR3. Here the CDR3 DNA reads TGTGCCAGCAGTTACTCGGTTTCCGGGACAGGGGGTCACGAGCAGTACTTC. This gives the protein CASSYSVSGTGGHEQYF.

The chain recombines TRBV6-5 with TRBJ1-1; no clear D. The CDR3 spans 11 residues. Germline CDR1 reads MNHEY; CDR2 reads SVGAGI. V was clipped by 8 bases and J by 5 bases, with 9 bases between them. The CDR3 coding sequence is TGTGCCAGCTCTGGGGATACTGAAGCTTTCTTT. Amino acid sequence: CASSGDTEAFF.

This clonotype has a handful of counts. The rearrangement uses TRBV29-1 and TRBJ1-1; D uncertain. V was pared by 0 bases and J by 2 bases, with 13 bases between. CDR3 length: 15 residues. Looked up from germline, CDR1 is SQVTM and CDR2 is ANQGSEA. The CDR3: CSVEDYWPLNTEAFF. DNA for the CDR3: TGCAGCGTTGAAGATTATTGGCCCCTTAACACTGAAGCTTTCTTT.

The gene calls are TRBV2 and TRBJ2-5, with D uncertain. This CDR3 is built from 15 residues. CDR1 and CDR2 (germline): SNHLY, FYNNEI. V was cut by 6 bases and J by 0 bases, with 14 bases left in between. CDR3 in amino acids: CASRISSTYQETQYF. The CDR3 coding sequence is TGTGCCAGCAGGATTTCCTCGACGTACCAAGAGACCCAGTACTTC.

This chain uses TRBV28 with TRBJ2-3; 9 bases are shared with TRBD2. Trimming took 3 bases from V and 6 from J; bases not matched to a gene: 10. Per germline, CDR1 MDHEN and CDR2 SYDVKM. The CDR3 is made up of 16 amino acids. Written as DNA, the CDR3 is TGTGCCAGCAGTTTTGTAGCGGGAGCTTATTCGGATACGCAGTATTTT. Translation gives CASSFVAGAYSDTQYF.

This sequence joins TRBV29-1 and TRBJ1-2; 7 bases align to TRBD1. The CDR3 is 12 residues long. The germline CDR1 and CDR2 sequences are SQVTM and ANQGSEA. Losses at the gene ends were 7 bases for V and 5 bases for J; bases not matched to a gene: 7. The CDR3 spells CSARGALYGYTF. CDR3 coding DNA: TGCAGCGCCAGGGGGGCGCTTTATGGCTACACCTTC.

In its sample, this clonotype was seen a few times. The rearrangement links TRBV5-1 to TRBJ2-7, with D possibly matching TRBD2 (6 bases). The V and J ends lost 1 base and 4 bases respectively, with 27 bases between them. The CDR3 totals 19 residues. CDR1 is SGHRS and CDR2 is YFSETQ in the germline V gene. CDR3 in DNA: TGCGCCAGCAGCTTGCGATCGAGGGAGGCCTCTTTTTCGGGGTACGAGCAGTACTTC. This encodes CASSLRSREASFSGYEQYF.

The CDR3 here is CASSPEGASGYDEQYF. The CDR3 nucleotides are TGTGCCAGCAGCCCCGAAGGGGCTAGCGGGTATGACGAGCAGTACTTC. The rearrangement joins TRBV3-1 to TRBJ2-7, with TRBD2 identical over 8 bases. From germline, CDR1 is LGHDT and CDR2 YNNKEL (reference sequence). The CDR3 contains 16 residues. The V segment lost 4 bases and the J segment 5 bases; nucleotides outside the gene matches: 13.

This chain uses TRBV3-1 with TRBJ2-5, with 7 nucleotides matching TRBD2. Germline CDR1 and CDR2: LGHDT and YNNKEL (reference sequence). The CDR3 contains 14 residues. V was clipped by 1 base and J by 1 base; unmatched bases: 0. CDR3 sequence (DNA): TGTGCCAGCAGCCAAGCGGGAGGCCAAGAGACCCAGTACTTC. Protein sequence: CASSQAGGQETQYF.